This T cell receptor (beta chain) was observed in a study of blood T cell repertoires in COVID-19 (dated by TCRdb to about 2020). Regarding the research as a whole: Collaborator samples came from the United States, Italy and Spain and covered acute and convalescent phases of COVID-19. The material from the prospective study consisted of cDNA or gDNA derived from T cells, B-cell-depleted T cells, or PBMCs. Subjects who had been exposed to COVID-19, were actively infected with it, or had recovered from it provided the deeply sampled blood TCRbeta repertoires that made up the dataset. The repertoires were released in a freely available public database intended as a resource for research on the immune response to SARS-CoV-2. Samples came from the ongoing ImmuneRACE study (first 160 participants) plus 1,254 subjects from 6 global collaborators. A de-identified subject ID, COVID-19 status, age in years and sex were almost always included in the sample metadata. Where available, HLA class I and class II types were obtained from metadata supplied by the sample provider rather than from assay-based typing. General conclusions and limits of the study: The amount of clinical and demographic metadata varied by source and participant and was provided uncurated.

The collaborating institutions used their own protocols to collect whole blood in K2EDTA tubes. For TCRbeta analysis, collaborators shipped samples in one of three forms: frozen whole blood, isolated PBMCs, or DNA extracted from either of those sample types. The immunoSEQ Assay, a bias-controlled multiplex PCR, was used to amplify TCRbeta CDR3 regions from genomic DNA. The authors' pipeline ran thus. Nucleated cell counts per sample were estimated from amplification of reference gene primers within the assay. To quantify the absolute abundance of each unique TCRbeta CDR3 rearrangement, sequence reads were collapsed and filtered. For each sample, productive Simpson clonality was calculated as the square root of Simpson's diversity index across productive rearrangements. TCRdb carries this immuneACCESS record with in-frame sequences only. Its versions omit some clonotypes, under half of them owing to an unresolved V gene in the studies checked, with the rest unexplained. That table furnishes V, J and clone size, whereas the DNA furnished D and trimming. The sample table records 100,000 to 150,000 clones; over 75% of these occur just once. Clones ranked in the top ten supply about 7% of the sample.

Turning to this clone: The clone's antigen remains unknown. No clone much larger than this one lies a single base away; base qualities are absent.

The sequence derives from a man of 80 years or more with active or convalescent COVID-19. The specimen was peripheral blood.

The CDR3 has the sequence CATSRDRGSFSPYQETQYF. The sequence in DNA is TGTGCCACCAGCAGAGACAGGGGTTCCTTCTCTCCCTACCAAGAGACCCAGTACTTC. The sequence links TRBV15 to TRBJ2-5; TRBD1 is possibly the D segment (6 matching bases). V is reduced by 0 bases and J by 0 bases, leaving a spacing of 20 bases between them. The CDR3 runs 19 residues from the cysteine to the phenylalanine. Only the CDR3 region is kept as DNA, spanning 57 bases read in frame from base 1. Reading the germline V gene (reference sequence) gives CDR1 LNHNV and CDR2 YYDKDF.